A single sample gave rise to the 11 T cell receptor beta chains below, sequenced in a study of naive and memory T cell subsets. Stated treatment: skin biopsy from PPD injection site in Mantoux-positive individual. A UMI-containing oligonucleotide was joined by 3' ligation to the TCR cDNA template. Ligated cDNA underwent four rounds of PCR with nested alpha and beta constant region primers and SP2. TCRdb recomputed calls from the UMI-ligation and nested PCR reads with MiXCR, one row per CDR3 protein. The sample has tens of thousands of distinct CDR3 sequences; roughly 6% are singletons. Sequenced here: skin, sampled from a tuberculin skin test site. These receptors were collected from an adult in good health.

This clonotype has ten or more counts. The chain links TRBV29-1 to TRBJ2-3; TRBD2 matches at 8 bases. The CDR3 runs to 16 residues. The germline V gene has CDR1 SQVTM and CDR2 ANQGSEA. J lost 1 base, V lost 6 bases, and 12 bases had no gene match. CDR3 residues: CSVRGGGREGTDTQYF. For the CDR3, the DNA is TGCAGCGTCCGGGGGGGGGGAAGAGAGGGCACAGATACGCAGTATTTT.

The CDR3 DNA reads TGCGCCAGCAGGTCAGCAGGGCTTGAAGCTTTCTTT. Protein product: CASRSAGLEAFF. The gene calls are TRBV5-1 and TRBJ1-1; a possible D gene is TRBD1 (5 bases). The CDR3 sequence is 12 residues long. The germline CDR1 and CDR2 sequences are SGHRS and YFSETQ. Trimming pared 5 bases from V and 7 bases from J, leaving 12 bases between.

This clonotype was seen only a few times. The J gene is TRBJ1-1, the V gene TRBV7-2; D remains unclear. The germline gives CDR1 SGHTA, CDR2 FQGNSA. The CDR3 loop spans 12 amino acids. V shed 5 bases and J shed 5 bases, with 9 bases lying between them. Here the CDR3 reads CASSVLGTEAFF. CDR3 nucleotides: TGTGCCAGCAGCGTGCTCGGTACTGAAGCTTTCTTT.

This clonotype occurred many times. The V gene is TRBV7-2, the J gene TRBJ2-3; no firm D call. This CDR3 contains 13 residues. Trimming took off 5 bases at V and 5 bases at J, with 11 bases between the two ends. The germline V gene encodes CDR1 SGHTA and CDR2 FQGNSA. The CDR3: CASSQRNGDTQYF. The CDR3 DNA reads TGTGCCAGCAGCCAACGAAACGGAGATACGCAGTATTTT.

This clonotype was observed a handful of times. The gene calls are TRBV30 and TRBJ2-5; 10 bases match TRBD2. Unmatched junction bases numbered 5, after V lost 5 bases and J lost 2 bases. CDR3 length equals 14 residues. The germline CDR1 and CDR2 sequences are GTSNPN and SVGIG (reference sequence). The CDR3 DNA is TGTGCCTGGCTAGGGACTAGCGAACAAGAGACCCAGTACTTC. Its protein product is CAWLGTSEQETQYF.

This clonotype was recorded many times. J is TRBJ2-1 and V is TRBV25-1, with 7 bases matching TRBD2. The ends lost 0 bases at V and 7 bases at J; junction bases unmatched: 6. CDR1 and CDR2 from the germline V gene are MGHDK and SYGVNS. The CDR3 extends over 15 amino acids. In DNA form, the CDR3 reads TGTGCCAGCAGTGAATACGGCGGGAGCGGGAATGAGCAGTTCTTC. It encodes CASSEYGGSGNEQFF.

This clonotype occurred many times. The chain joins TRBV4-1 to TRBJ2-7; the D gene is possibly TRBD1 (6 bases). This CDR3 comprises 16 residues. V shed 3 bases and J shed 3 bases, with 18 bases lying between them. Germline lookup yields CDR1 MGHRA and CDR2 YSYEKL. The CDR3 DNA reads as TGCGCCAGCAGCCATCAGATGCTCGGACAGTACTACGAGCAGTACTTC. Translated: CASSHQMLGQYYEQYF.

This clonotype appeared many times. The chain joins TRBV16 to TRBJ2-7; TRBD1 matches at 7 bases. Trimming removed 1 base from V and 5 bases from J; junction bases left unmatched: 5. The CDR3 has 14 amino acids. Germline V CDR1 and CDR2: KGHSY, FQNENV. CDR3 residues: CASSQYTGENEQYF. The DNA for the CDR3 is TGTGCCAGCAGCCAATATACAGGGGAAAACGAGCAGTACTTC. Filled out from reference TRBV16 and TRBJ2-7, the complete variable domain reads GEEVAQTPKHLVRGEGQKAKLYCAPIKGHSYVFWYQQVLKNEFKFLISFQNENVFDETGMPKERFSAKCLPNSPCSLEIQATKLEDSAVYFCASSQYTGENEQYFGPGTRLTVT.

The rearrangement joins TRBV28 to TRBJ1-1; TRBD1 matches at 7 bases. Trimming removed 5 bases from V and 4 bases from J; junction bases left unmatched: 13. Germline V CDR1 and CDR2: MDHEN, SYDVKM. The CDR3 has 16 amino acids. The CDR3 here is CASSPFVGGQGTEAFF. The CDR3 coding sequence is TGTGCCAGCAGTCCGTTCGTAGGGGGCCAGGGCACTGAAGCTTTCTTT.

This clonotype was picked up many times. V usage is TRBV9 and J usage is TRBJ2-2, with 7 bases that match TRBD1. CDR1 and CDR2 (germline): SGDLS, YYNGEE. With 0 bases clipped from V and 6 bases from J, the junction kept 5 bases outside the gene matches. The CDR3 totals 15 residues. For the CDR3, the DNA is TGTGCCAGCAGCGTAGAGACAGGGCGGGCCGGGGAGCTGTTTTTT. It encodes CASSVETGRAGELFF.

This clonotype has ten or more counts. The chain links TRBV6-6 to TRBJ2-1; 7 positions agree with TRBD1. From germline, CDR1 is MNHNY and CDR2 SVGAGI (reference sequence). The ends lost 2 bases at V and 5 bases at J; junction bases unmatched: 6. This CDR3 region has 15 residues. The CDR3 DNA sequence: TGTGCCAGCAGTTACCCATTTGACAGGGACAATGAGCAGTTCTTC. Its translation is CASSYPFDRDNEQFF.